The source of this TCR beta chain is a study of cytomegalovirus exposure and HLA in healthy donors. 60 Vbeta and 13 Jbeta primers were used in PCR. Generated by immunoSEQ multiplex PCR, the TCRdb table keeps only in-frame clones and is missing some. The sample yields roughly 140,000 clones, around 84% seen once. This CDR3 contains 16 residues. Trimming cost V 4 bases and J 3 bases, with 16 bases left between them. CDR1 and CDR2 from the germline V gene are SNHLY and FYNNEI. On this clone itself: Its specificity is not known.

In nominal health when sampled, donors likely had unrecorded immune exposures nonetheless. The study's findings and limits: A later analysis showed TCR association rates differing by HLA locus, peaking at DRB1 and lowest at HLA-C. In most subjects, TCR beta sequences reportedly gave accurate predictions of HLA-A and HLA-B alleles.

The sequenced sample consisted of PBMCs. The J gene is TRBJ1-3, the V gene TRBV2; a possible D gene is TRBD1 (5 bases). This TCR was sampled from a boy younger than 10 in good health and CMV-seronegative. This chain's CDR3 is CASSGNLRRGGNTIYF. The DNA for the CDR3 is TGTGCCAGCAGTGGAAACCTCAGGAGGGGTGGAAACACCATATATTTT.